The clone carrying this TCR beta chain turned up a few times. Primed by a sample-barcoded 5' primer and a J-beta primer mix, a second PCR proceeded for about 6 to 12 cycles. The template-switch adaptor, which had 12 random nucleotides, put a tag on each cDNA molecule. Using its own MiXCR run on the 5' RACE reads, TCRdb lists one record per CDR3 protein. The sample lists fewer than 2,000,000 distinct CDR3 sequences, approximately 32% occurring once. The data were obtained in a study of blood T cells in healthy people across ages. The length of the CDR3 is 14 residues. V lost 2 bases to trimming and J lost 6 bases, with 11 bases between them. The V gene's germline CDR1 is LGHDT and CDR2 YNNKEL (reference sequence). The study drew donors from healthy Caucasian individuals in Russia aged roughly 6 to 90. Total RNA was isolated from each sample in quantities of at least 5.5 micrograms.

Sequencing was performed on blood. The rearrangement joins TRBV3-1 to TRBJ2-1; no firm D call. This receptor was identified in a woman aged 25 to 39 in good health. CDR3 region: CASSQTSASNEQFF. In DNA, the CDR3 is TGTGCCAGCAGCCAAACCTCCGCCAGCAATGAGCAGTTCTTC.